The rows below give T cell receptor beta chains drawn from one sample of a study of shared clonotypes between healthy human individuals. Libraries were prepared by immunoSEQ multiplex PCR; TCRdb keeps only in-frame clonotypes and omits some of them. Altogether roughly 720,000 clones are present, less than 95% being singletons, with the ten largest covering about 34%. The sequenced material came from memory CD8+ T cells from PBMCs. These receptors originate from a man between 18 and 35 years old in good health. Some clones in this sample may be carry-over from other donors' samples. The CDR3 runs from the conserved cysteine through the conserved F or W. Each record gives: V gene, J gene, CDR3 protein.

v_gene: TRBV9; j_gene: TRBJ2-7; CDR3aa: CASSVQAGGSYEQYF
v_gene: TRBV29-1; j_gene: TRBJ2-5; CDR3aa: CSVEAMTGGPETQYF
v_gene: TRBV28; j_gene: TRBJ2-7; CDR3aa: CASSQASDRGHEQYF
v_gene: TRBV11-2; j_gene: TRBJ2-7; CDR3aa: CASEKGQGAAYEQYF
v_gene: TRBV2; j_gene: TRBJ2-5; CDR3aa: CASSRDRGRLETQYF
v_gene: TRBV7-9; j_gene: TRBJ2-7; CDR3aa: CASSLRDKRTYEQYF
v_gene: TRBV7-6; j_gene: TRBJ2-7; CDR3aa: CASSPRTSGPSYEQYF
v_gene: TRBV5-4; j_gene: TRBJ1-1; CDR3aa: CASSLPTWGHTEAFF
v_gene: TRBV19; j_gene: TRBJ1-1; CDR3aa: CASSTSPGVYTEAFF
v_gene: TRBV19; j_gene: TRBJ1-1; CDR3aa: CATIDRTTPEAFF
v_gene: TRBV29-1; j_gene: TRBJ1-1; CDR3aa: CSVEGAQQGSATEAFF
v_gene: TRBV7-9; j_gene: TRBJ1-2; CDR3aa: CASSGHRDTLGYGYTF
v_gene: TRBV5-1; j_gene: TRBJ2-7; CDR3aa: CASSLGRQGITYEQYF
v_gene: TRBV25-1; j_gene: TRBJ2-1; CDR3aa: CASQFGPLNEQFF
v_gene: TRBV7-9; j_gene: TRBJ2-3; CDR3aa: CASSSGGRTYTDTQYF
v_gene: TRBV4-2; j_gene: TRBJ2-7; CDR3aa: CASSQDSGQGYEQYF
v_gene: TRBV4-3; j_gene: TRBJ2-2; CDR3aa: CASSQYIAGSEAGELFF
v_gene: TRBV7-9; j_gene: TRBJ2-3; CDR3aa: CASSLTGGDSTDTQYF
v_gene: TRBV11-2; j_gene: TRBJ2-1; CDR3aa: CASSPRVDEQFF
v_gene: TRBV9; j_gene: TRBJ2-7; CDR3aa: CASSVGLGDRGTYEQYF
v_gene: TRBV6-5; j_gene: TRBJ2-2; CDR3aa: CASCAGRNTGELFF
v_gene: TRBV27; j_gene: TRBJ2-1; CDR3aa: CASGPLWWNRYNEQFF
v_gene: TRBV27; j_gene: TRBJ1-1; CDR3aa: CASSYLHQGQAPEAFF
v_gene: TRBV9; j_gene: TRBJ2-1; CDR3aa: CASSLLAGTYNEQFF
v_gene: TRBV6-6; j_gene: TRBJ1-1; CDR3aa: CASSWTNTEAFF
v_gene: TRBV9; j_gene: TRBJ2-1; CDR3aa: CASSSTSGYNEQFF
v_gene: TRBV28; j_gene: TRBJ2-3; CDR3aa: CASSLSLTGTGSDTQYF
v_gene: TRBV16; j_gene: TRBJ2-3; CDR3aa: CASSRENTDTQYF
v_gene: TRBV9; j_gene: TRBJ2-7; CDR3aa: CASSEGGNGYEQYF
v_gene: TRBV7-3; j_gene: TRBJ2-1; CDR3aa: CASSPSASNEQFF
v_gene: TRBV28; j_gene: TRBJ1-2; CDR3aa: CASRSLWGVYGYTF